The 24 T cell receptor beta chains given below trace back to one sample, sequenced in a study of glioma-infiltrating T cells. Using RNA template, CDR3s of TCR alpha and beta were amplified with iRepertoire arm-PCR. Using its own MiXCR run on the multiplex PCR reads, TCRdb lists one record per CDR3 protein. The sample shows 150,000 to 200,000 distinct CDR3 sequences, roughly two fifths of them seen only once. Sequenced sample: glioma tissue, nonneoplastic brain tissue, or PBMCs (not recorded which). The receptors stem from a human donor with low-grade glioma or glioblastoma, undergoing nonglioma brain surgery, or in good health (not recorded which).

The count of this clonotype is one. A much larger clone lies one base from this, so it may be a read error. V usage is TRBV5-1 and J usage is TRBJ1-6, with D possibly matching TRBD1 (6 bases). Germline values: CDR1 SGHRS, CDR2 YFSETQ. The CDR3 extends over 13 amino acids. V was pared by 0 bases and J by 14 bases, with 12 bases between. In DNA form, the CDR3 reads TGCGCCAGCAGCTTGGACAGGGAATCAACCCTCCACTTT. As protein: CASSLDRESTLHF.

This clonotype was seen at least ten times. This chain links TRBV28 with TRBJ2-2; a weak D match, TRBD1 (6 bases). Trimming shortened V by 6 bases and J by 5 bases, and 10 bases separated the two germline ends. This CDR3 is 13 amino acids long. The germline gives CDR1 MDHEN, CDR2 SYDVKM. The CDR3 DNA is TGTGCCAGCAGGCGAGGGGGTACCGGGGAGCTGTTTTTT. It yields the protein CASRRGGTGELFF.

Of note for this clonotype: Relative to the germline gene, one junction end is altered; a read error may explain this. This rearrangement joins TRBV12-3 or TRBV12-4 to TRBJ1-3; D gene uncertain. The CDR3 is made up of 15 amino acids. CDR3 coding DNA: TGTGCCAGCAGTCCACATCTCCTCGCTGGAAACACCATATACTTT. Translating gives CASSPHLLAGNTIYF.

This chain links TRBV7-9 with TRBJ2-6; D is possibly TRBD2 (7 bases). V lost 4 bases and J 0 bases, leaving 16 bases between the germline ends. The CDR3 consists of 18 residues. CDR1 and CDR2 from the germline V gene are SEHNR and FQNEAQ (reference sequence). Here the CDR3 DNA reads TGTGCCAGCAGCTCCCGGGGGGCAAGAGTCTCTGGGGCCAACGTCCTGACTTTC. Amino acid sequence: CASSSRGARVSGANVLTF. The full variable domain, in which reference TRBV7-9 and TRBJ2-6 provide the parts outside the CDR3, is DTGVSQNPRHKITKRGQNVTFRCDPISEHNRLYWYRQTLGQGPEFLTYFQNEAQLEKSRLLSDRFSAERPKGSFSTLEIQRTEQGDSAMYLCASSSRGARVSGANVLTFGAGSRLTVL.

This clonotype was observed a single time. This could be a read error, since a much larger clone is one nucleotide away. This chain uses TRBV28 with TRBJ2-5; perhaps D is TRBD1 or TRBD2 (5 bases each). Germline-derived CDR1 and CDR2 are MDHEN and SYDVKM. The CDR3 loop spans 13 amino acids. The CDR3 here is CASRRTGLETKYF. The CDR3 DNA reads TGTGCCAGCAGACGCACAGGACTGGAGACCAAGTACTTC.

In this sample, this clonotype turned up many times. The chain links TRBV3-1 to TRBJ2-5; 8 bases agree with TRBD2. The trim removed 3 bases at V and 2 bases at J, leaving 11 bases unmatched. Looked up from germline, CDR1 is LGHDT and CDR2 is YNNKEL (reference sequence). CDR3 length: 17 amino acids. This CDR3 is CASSHSLAAGDQETQYF. The CDR3 region has the DNA TGTGCCAGCAGCCATTCTTTGGCAGCGGGAGATCAAGAGACCCAGTACTTC.

This clonotype was observed at least ten times. This rearrangement joins TRBV28 to TRBJ1-4; D unclear. CDR1 MDHEN and CDR2 SYDVKM come from the germline V gene. The CDR3 totals 14 residues. Trimming took 6 bases from V and 3 from J, leaving 11 bases between them. CDR3 sequence reads: CASRLGEANEKLFF. The CDR3 DNA is TGTGCCAGCAGATTGGGAGAAGCTAATGAAAAACTGTTTTTT.

This clonotype appeared many times. The chain is built from TRBV2 and TRBJ1-1, with a possible D match to TRBD1 (5 bases). V was clipped by 3 bases and J by 7 bases, with 12 bases between them. The CDR3 is 13 residues long. Germline V gives CDR1 SNHLY, CDR2 FYNNEI. The CDR3, as DNA: TGTGCCAGCAGTGACCAACCAGACAGTGAAGCTTTCTTT. It specifies CASSDQPDSEAFF.

Concerning this clonotype: A junction boundary mismatches the germline segment, possibly from a read error. The chain recombines TRBV6-1 with TRBJ1-1; 9 bases map to TRBD1. CDR1 MNHNS and CDR2 SASEGT come from the germline V gene. This CDR3 comprises 15 residues. CDR3 nucleotides: TGTGCCATCAGTGAATCGGACAGGGGTGGCACTGAAGCTTTCTTT. Amino acid sequence: CAISESDRGGTEAFF.

For this clonotype: It is likely a read error, because the conserved phenylalanine at the end of the CDR3 is missing. The V and J genes are TRBV6-4 and TRBJ2-1; 9 nucleotides agree with TRBD2. J was trimmed by 0 bases and V by 5 bases; bases with no gene match: 5. The CDR3 loop spans 16 amino acids. CDR1 MRHNA and CDR2 SNTAGT come from the germline V gene. The CDR3 sequence: CASSTVAGASYNEQFS. The CDR3 nucleotides read TGTGCCAGCAGTACTGTAGCGGGAGCCTCCTACAATGAGCAGTTCTCC.

This clonotype was found many times. The CDR3 DNA reads TGCAGTGCTAGAGGAGAGCAGATCTACGAGCAGTACTTC. Encoded protein: CSARGEQIYEQYF. The rearrangement uses TRBV20-1 and TRBJ2-7; D unclear. CDR1 is DFQATT and CDR2 is SNEGSKA in the germline V gene (reference sequence). The V end lost 1 base, the J end lost 3 bases, and 10 bases lay between the germline ends. There are 13 residues in the CDR3.

This chain links TRBV10-1 with TRBJ2-7, with TRBD2 as a possible D gene (5 bases). Germline CDR1 is WNHNN and CDR2 is SYGVQD (reference sequence). V lost 3 bases and J 3 bases, leaving 21 bases between the germline ends. This CDR3 region has 17 residues. The CDR3 protein is CASSDSVVGLVYYEQYF. CDR3 coding DNA: TGCGCCAGCAGTGATTCGGTAGTCGGACTGGTGTACTACGAGCAGTACTTC.

Points on this clonotype: A read error is possible here, since a much larger clone lies one base away. The V gene is TRBV6-1, the J gene TRBJ2-7, with D possibly TRBD1 on 6 matching bases. Germline V CDR1 and CDR2: MNHNS, SASEGT. V was pared by 8 bases and J by 7 bases, with 15 bases between. There are 12 residues in the CDR3. CDR3 region: CASRTADNEQYF. The CDR3 region has the DNA TGTGCCAGCCGGACAGCCGACAATGAGCAGTACTTC.

This clonotype was seen at least ten times. The chain couples TRBV4-2 to TRBJ2-1; TRBD2 is a possible D gene (5 bases). V lost 0 bases, J lost 10 bases, and 16 bases lay in between. The germline V gene has CDR1 LGHNA and CDR2 YNFKEQ. The length of the CDR3 is 15 residues. DNA for the CDR3: TGTGCCAGCAGCCAAGATTTAGTGGGAGAAGACGAGCAGTTCTTC. It encodes CASSQDLVGEDEQFF.

This clonotype was counted ten times or more. The rearrangement uses TRBV20-1 and TRBJ2-1; D may be TRBD2 (6 bases). This CDR3 spans 15 amino acids. Germline values: CDR1 DFQATT, CDR2 SNEGSKA (reference sequence). The ends were cut back, 6 bases at V and 0 bases at J, with 15 bases in the middle. This CDR3 is CSAGGGPSSYNEQFF. The DNA for the CDR3 is TGCAGTGCCGGGGGTGGGCCCAGCTCCTACAATGAGCAGTTCTTC.

Concerning this clonotype itself: A read error may be the cause here, since a much bigger clone is one base away. The chain couples TRBV6-5 to TRBJ2-7, with 7 bases that match TRBD2. After removal of 2 bases from V and 7 bases from J, the junction contained 17 bases not matched to a gene. The germline gives CDR1 MNHEY, CDR2 SVGAGI. This CDR3 spans 17 amino acids. The CDR3 reads CASSYGGGASGYNEQYF. Written as DNA, the CDR3 is TGTGCCAGCAGTTACGGTGGTGGGGCTAGCGGCTACAATGAGCAGTACTTC.

The rearrangement uses TRBV7-2 and TRBJ2-7; 11 bases are shared with TRBD2. Germline V gene data show CDR1 as SGHTA and CDR2 as FQGNSA. CDR3 length equals 15 residues. The trim removed 6 bases at V and 2 bases at J, leaving 6 bases unmatched. CDR3 in amino acids: CASRPTSGGPYEQYF. CDR3 bases: TGTGCCAGCAGACCAACTAGCGGGGGCCCCTACGAGCAGTACTTC.

V is TRBV5-6 and J is TRBJ1-1, with D hard to call. Looked up from germline, CDR1 is SGHDT and CDR2 is YYEEEE. V lost 4 bases, J lost 0 bases, and 10 bases lay in between. The CDR3 is 14 amino acids. DNA for the CDR3: TGTGCCAGCAGCCCGCCTGGGCTGAACACTGAAGCTTTCTTT. This encodes CASSPPGLNTEAFF.

This clonotype was seen a handful of times. This chain links TRBV18 with TRBJ1-5; D perhaps matches TRBD1 (5 bases). CDR3 length: 16 amino acids. Deletions cut 3 bases from V and 3 bases from J, with 15 bases between. Looked up from germline, CDR1 is KGHSH and CDR2 is LQKENI. This CDR3 is CASSPTGPLPNQPQHF. The DNA of the CDR3 is TGTGCCAGCTCACCGACGGGACCGCTCCCCAATCAGCCCCAGCATTTT.

This clonotype was detected ten times or more. J is TRBJ2-7 and V is TRBV29-1; 7 positions agree with TRBD1. Trimming removed 0 bases from V and 10 bases from J; junction bases left unmatched: 6. This CDR3 region has 12 residues. CDR1 is SQVTM and CDR2 is ANQGSEA in the germline V gene. CDR3 nucleotide sequence: TGCAGCGTTGAAGAACCCCGGGACAGTCAGTACTTC. The encoded protein is CSVEEPRDSQYF.

This clonotype came up many times. The chain couples TRBV6-1 to TRBJ2-7; D gene ambiguous. The CDR3 is 14 amino acids. V lost 6 bases and J 2 bases, leaving 14 bases between the germline ends. The germline CDR1 and CDR2 sequences are MNHNS and SASEGT. DNA of the CDR3: TGTGCCAGCAGCCTAGAAGCACAAGCCTACGAGCAGTACTTC. Its translation is CASSLEAQAYEQYF.

This clonotype was seen many times. The rearrangement joins TRBV15 to TRBJ2-7, with D maybe TRBD2 (5 bases). The CDR3 covers 14 residues. Germline CDR1 LNHNV, CDR2 YYDKDF (reference sequence). V was pared by 5 bases and J by 2 bases, with 13 bases between. The CDR3 DNA is TGTGCCACCAGCCTTGGGAGACATACCTACGAGCAGTACTTC. Translating gives CATSLGRHTYEQYF.

This clonotype was seen at least ten times. The chain recombines TRBV6-1 with TRBJ2-7, with TRBD1 matching over 9 bases. The CDR3 covers 14 residues. Unmatched junction bases numbered 7, after V lost 10 bases and J lost 0 bases. Per germline, CDR1 MNHNS and CDR2 SASEGT. The CDR3 DNA reads TGTGCCACCTGGGGACAGGGAAGCTCCTACGAGCAGTACTTC. This translates into CATWGQGSSYEQYF.

Comment on this clonotype: Just one base apart from a much larger clone, this may be a read error. This chain uses TRBV2 with TRBJ1-5; no reliable D call. The CDR3 loop spans 14 amino acids. Per germline, CDR1 SNHLY and CDR2 FYNNEI. The V and J ends lost 5 bases and 7 bases respectively, with 15 bases between them. CDR3 in DNA: TGTGCCAGCAGTATTTCCAATCGGAGACAGCCCCAGCATTTT. Amino acid sequence: CASSISNRRQPQHF.